This T cell receptor (beta chain) was documented in a study of T cells in localized non-small cell lung cancer. In regard to this clone: Its target is not known.

Clones were sequenced by immunoSEQ multiplex PCR, and TCRdb holds only the in-frame ones, with some missing. The sample shows about 70,000 clones, roughly nine tenths of them seen only once. The study's findings and limits: A denser population of T cells in blood accompanied longer overall survival. Peak T cell clonality was found in uninvolved adjacent lung, exceeding tumor.

The germline V gene encodes CDR1 SEHNR and CDR2 FQNEAQ (reference sequence). Trimming took 2 bases from V and 7 from J, leaving 11 bases between them. The CDR3 runs 13 residues. The chain combines TRBV7-9 with TRBJ1-2; possibly TRBD1 for D (5 bases). The specimen was peripheral blood, collected before any cancer treatment. This clonotype was sampled from a male donor at least 60 years old with stage III squamous cell lung carcinoma. The CDR3 DNA reads TGTGCCAGCAGCTTACCGACAGCGGGTGGCTACACCTTC. Encoded protein: CASSLPTAGGYTF.